Presented here are 6 T cell receptor beta chains from one specimen sequenced in a study of T cells after posttransplantation cyclophosphamide. The table came from immunoSEQ multiplex PCR; TCRdb's copy has only in-frame clones and leaves some out. This sample has about 39,000 clones, each found more than once. Sequencing was performed on PBMCs. These receptors were collected from a woman aged 45-65 years in good health and a related stem cell transplant donor.

In this sample, this clone turned up many times. This chain connects TRBV7-8 to TRBJ1-1; D gene uncertain. The V and J ends lost 2 bases and 1 base respectively, with 5 bases between them. Germline V CDR1 and CDR2: SGHVS, FQNEAQ. The CDR3 is 13 residues long. The DNA of the CDR3 is TGTGCCAGCAGCTTAACAGCGAACACTGAAGCTTTCTTT. Its translation: CASSLTANTEAFF.

This clone was counted ten times or more. The chain uses TRBV5-1 and TRBJ2-3; 8 bases line up with TRBD1. This CDR3 has 14 amino acids. Germline V gene data show CDR1 as SGHRS and CDR2 as YFSETQ. J gave up 4 bases and V 7 bases, and 8 bases lay outside the gene matches. CDR3 sequence (DNA): TGCGCCAGCTTCCCGGGACAGGAGGCAGATACGCAGTATTTT. It specifies CASFPGQEADTQYF.

This clone was seen at least ten times. CDR3 sequence reads: CASSPTGGVEGYTF. For the CDR3, the DNA is TGTGCCAGCTCACCAACAGGCGGAGTGGAAGGCTACACCTTC. The rearrangement links TRBV18 to TRBJ1-2; a possible D gene is TRBD1 (5 bases). The CDR3 sequence is 14 residues long. Per germline, CDR1 KGHSH and CDR2 LQKENI. Trimming took off 2 bases at V and 8 bases at J, with 15 bases between the two ends.

The table lists this clone with many counts. V is TRBV6-5 and J is TRBJ1-6; D is possibly TRBD1 (5 bases). V was pared by 6 bases and J by 7 bases, with 16 bases between. The germline gives CDR1 MNHEY, CDR2 SVGAGI. The CDR3 runs to 15 residues. CDR3 coding DNA: TGTGCCAGCAGACTCGACGGGGGACTAAATTCACCCCTCCACTTT. Its translation is CASRLDGGLNSPLHF.

This clone was seen many times. J is TRBJ2-7 and V is TRBV5-6; 7 bases map to TRBD2. V dropped 3 bases and J dropped 2; count of bases not matched to a gene: 5. CDR1 and CDR2 from the germline V gene are SGHDT and YYEEEE. The CDR3 is 14 residues long. CDR3 nucleotides: TGTGCCAGCAGCTCTAAGCGGGGCGCCTACGAGCAGTACTTC. Its protein is CASSSKRGAYEQYF. The whole variable domain, filled in from reference TRBV5-6 and TRBJ2-7, reads DAGVTQSPTHLIKTRGQQVTLRCSPKSGHDTVSWYQQALGQGPQFIFQYYEEEERQRGNFPDRFSGHQFPNYSSELNVNALLLGDSALYLCASSSKRGAYEQYFGPGTRLTVT.

The table lists this clone with many counts. This chain uses TRBV6-5 with TRBJ1-6; D perhaps matches TRBD1 (5 bases). V was trimmed by 6 bases and J by 7 bases, leaving 10 bases between them. This CDR3 contains 13 residues. Germline assignment: CDR1 MNHEY and CDR2 SVGAGI. Here the CDR3 DNA reads TGTGCCAGCAGAGCAACAGGAAATTCACCCCTCCACTTT. This encodes CASRATGNSPLHF.